This TCR beta chain was profiled in a study of OX40 agonist ivuxolimab in advanced cancers. At the level of the study: Patients treated during dose escalation were battling hepatocellular carcinoma, melanoma, renal cell or head and neck cancer. With a range of about 23 to 85, age averaged approximately 64 years, and roughly 80% were male.

This clone was observed a few times. Profiled with immunoSEQ multiplex PCR; TCRdb holds only in-frame clones, not every one. The sample holds approximately 76,000 clones, over 75% seen once. V lost 5 bases and J lost 4, with 9 bases in between. Per germline, CDR1 MNHNS and CDR2 SASEGT. The CDR3 has 12 amino acids. Samples of blood were obtained at baseline, on cycle 4 day 1, and on cycle 7 day 1. The source of this sequence is an adult with an advanced solid tumor such as melanoma, head and neck, liver or kidney cancer. The rearrangement links TRBV6-1 to TRBJ2-7, with D possibly being TRBD2 (5 bases). The sequencing here drew on CD4+ or CD8+ T cells sorted from blood, taken in a trial of the OX40 agonist ivuxolimab. The CDR3 region has the DNA TGTGCCAGCAGTCGGGAAGAATACGAGCAGTACTTC. The encoded protein is CASSREEYEQYF.